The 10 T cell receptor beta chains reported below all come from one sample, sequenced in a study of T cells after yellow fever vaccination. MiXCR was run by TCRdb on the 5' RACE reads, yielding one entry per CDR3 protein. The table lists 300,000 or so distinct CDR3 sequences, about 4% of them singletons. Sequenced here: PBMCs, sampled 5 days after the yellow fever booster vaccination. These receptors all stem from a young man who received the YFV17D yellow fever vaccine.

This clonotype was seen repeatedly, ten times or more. The DNA for the CDR3 is TGCGCCAGCAGCTGGGACAGGGCGAACACTGAAGCTTTCTTT. It yields the protein CASSWDRANTEAFF. J is TRBJ1-1 and V is TRBV5-1; 9 bases line up with TRBD1. Trimming cost V 3 bases and J 1 base; bases outside gene matches: 1. CDR1 and CDR2 from the germline V gene are SGHRS and YFSETQ. CDR3 length equals 14 residues.

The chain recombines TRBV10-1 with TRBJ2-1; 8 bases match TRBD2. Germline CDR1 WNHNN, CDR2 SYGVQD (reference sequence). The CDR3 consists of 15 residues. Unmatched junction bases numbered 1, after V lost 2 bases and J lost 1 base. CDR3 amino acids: CASSEGTRSYNEQFF. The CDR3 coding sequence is TGCGCCAGCAGTGAGGGGACTAGATCCTACAATGAGCAGTTCTTC.

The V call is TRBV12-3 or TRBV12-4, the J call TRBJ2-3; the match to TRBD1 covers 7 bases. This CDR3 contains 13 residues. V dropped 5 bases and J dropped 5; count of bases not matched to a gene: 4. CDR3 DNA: TGTGCCAGCAGTAGGGGGCTGGTAGATACGCAGTATTTT. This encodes CASSRGLVDTQYF.

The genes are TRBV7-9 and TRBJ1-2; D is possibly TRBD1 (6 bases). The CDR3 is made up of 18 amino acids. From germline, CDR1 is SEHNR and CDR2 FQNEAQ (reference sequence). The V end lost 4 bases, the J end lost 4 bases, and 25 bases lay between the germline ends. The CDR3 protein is CASSSDHPGHPQFYGYTF. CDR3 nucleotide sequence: TGTGCCAGCAGCTCGGATCATCCGGGACACCCACAGTTCTATGGCTACACCTTC.

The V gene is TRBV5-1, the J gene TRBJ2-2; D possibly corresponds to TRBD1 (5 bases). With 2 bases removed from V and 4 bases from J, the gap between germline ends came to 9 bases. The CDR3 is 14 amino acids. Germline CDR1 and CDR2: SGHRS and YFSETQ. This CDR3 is CASSFQGGTGELFF. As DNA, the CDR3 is TGCGCCAGCAGCTTCCAGGGTGGCACCGGGGAGCTGTTTTTT.

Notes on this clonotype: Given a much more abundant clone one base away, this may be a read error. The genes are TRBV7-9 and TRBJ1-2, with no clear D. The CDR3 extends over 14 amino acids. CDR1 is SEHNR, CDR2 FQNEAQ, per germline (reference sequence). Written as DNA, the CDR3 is TGTGCCAGCAGAACCGGGTCTAGTATATATGGCTTCACCTTC. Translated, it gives CASRTGSSIYGFTF.

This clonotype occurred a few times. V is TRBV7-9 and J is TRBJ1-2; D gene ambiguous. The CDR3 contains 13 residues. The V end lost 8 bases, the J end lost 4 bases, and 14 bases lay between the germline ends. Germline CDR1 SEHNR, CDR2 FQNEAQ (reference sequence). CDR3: CASLGRSIYGYTF. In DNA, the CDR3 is TGTGCCAGCTTAGGGCGATCTATCTATGGCTACACCTTC.

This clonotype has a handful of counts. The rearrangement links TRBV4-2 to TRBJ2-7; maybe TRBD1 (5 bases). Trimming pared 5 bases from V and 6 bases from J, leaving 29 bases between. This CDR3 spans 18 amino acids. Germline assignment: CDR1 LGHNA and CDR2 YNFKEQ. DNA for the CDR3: TGTGCCAGCAGCATTGCAGGGTTTTCGGCTAGTCTGGGCCTCGAGCAGTACTTC. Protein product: CASSIAGFSASLGLEQYF.

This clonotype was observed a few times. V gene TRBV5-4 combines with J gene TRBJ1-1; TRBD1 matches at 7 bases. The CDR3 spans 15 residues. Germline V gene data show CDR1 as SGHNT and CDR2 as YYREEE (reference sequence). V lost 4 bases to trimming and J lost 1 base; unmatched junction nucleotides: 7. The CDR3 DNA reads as TGTGCCAGCAGCGGAGGGGGACAGCAGAACACTGAAGCTTTCTTT. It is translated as CASSGGGQQNTEAFF.

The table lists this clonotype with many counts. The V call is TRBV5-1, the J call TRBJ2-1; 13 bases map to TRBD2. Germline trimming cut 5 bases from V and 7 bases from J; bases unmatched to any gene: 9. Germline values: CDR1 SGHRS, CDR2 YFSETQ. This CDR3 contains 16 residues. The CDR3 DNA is TGCGCCAGCAGGACTAGCGGGGGGCCAGGCCTTAATGAGCAGTTCTTC. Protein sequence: CASRTSGGPGLNEQFF.